The text below deals with one TCR beta chain. Antigen: not known. This sample is drawn from a study of shared clonotypes between healthy human individuals. TCRdb's table, derived via immunoSEQ multiplex PCR, lists solely in-frame clones and lacks some. Of over a million clones in the sample, approximately 97% were seen once. Study-level findings and limits: Some clonotypes were shared by all four sorted-subset donors, while others were not shared. The non-shared ones had lower generation probabilities than the shared ones.

The receptor was derived from a man aged 25-45 years in good health. Sequences were obtained from naive CD4+ T cells sorted from blood. Described subset: CD45RA+ positively selected.

The DNA for the CDR3 is TGTGCCAGCAGTGAACGACGGCCAGGGGCTGGAAACACCATATATTTT. This translates into CASSERRPGAGNTIYF. The chain joins TRBV7-2 to TRBJ1-3; TRBD1 is a possible D gene (6 bases). The CDR3 covers 16 residues. The germline gives CDR1 SGHTA, CDR2 FQGNSA. V was cut by 6 bases and J by 2 bases, with 17 bases left in between.